Shown below are 27 T cell receptor beta chains from a single sample sequenced in a study of a mutant IDH1 vaccine in newly diagnosed glioma. Time point defined: week 47, end of study. Alongside topical imiquimod, each dose of vaccine comprised 300 ug of mutant IDH1 20-mer peptide. No cognate antigen is known for these TCRs. TCRdb's copy holds only in-frame clones and misses some; the assay was immunoSEQ multiplex PCR. The sample consists of about 52,000 clones, approximately 76% of them appearing once. The material was PBMCs, obtained from a glioma patient whose treatment included an IDH1 peptide vaccine. These receptor sequences come from a woman aged 40 to 55 with glioma. Some clones in this sample may be carry-over from other donors' samples.

This clone was counted a few times. J is TRBJ1-5 and V is TRBV19, with 10 bases matching TRBD1. The CDR3 contains 15 residues. J gave up 7 bases and V 3 bases, and 6 bases lay outside the gene matches. Germline assignment: CDR1 LNHDA and CDR2 SQIVND (reference sequence). CDR3 bases: TGTGCCAGTAGTATTAGGGGACAGGGGAGGCAGCCCCAGCATTTT. Its protein is CASSIRGQGRQPQHF.

This clone came up a few times. This chain links TRBV4-3 with TRBJ2-3, with D perhaps matching TRBD1 or TRBD2 (5 bases each). Trimming left V 1 base short and J 6 bases short, with 11 bases between. The CDR3 spans 14 residues. Germline values: CDR1 LGHNA, CDR2 YSLEER. The CDR3 reads CASSQVEGLDTQYF. For the CDR3, the DNA is TGCGCCAGCAGCCAAGTTGAGGGGCTGGATACGCAGTATTTT.

The rearrangement links TRBV11-3 to TRBJ2-3; 7 positions match TRBD2. CDR1 and CDR2 from the germline V gene are SGHNT and YENEEA. V lost 4 bases to trimming and J lost 3 bases; unmatched junction nucleotides: 10. CDR3 length: 16 residues. CDR3 protein: CASSSGSTAGTDTQYF. Written as DNA, the CDR3 is TGTGCCAGCAGCTCCGGGTCGACAGCGGGAACAGATACGCAGTATTTT.

CDR3 in amino acids: CACPGTSAGNVLTF. The CDR3 DNA is TGTGCCTGTCCCGGGACTAGCGCAGGCAACGTCCTGACTTTC. The genes are TRBV30 and TRBJ2-6; TRBD2 aligns across 10 bases. This CDR3 is 14 amino acids long. The ends lost 6 bases at V and 9 bases at J; junction bases unmatched: 8. The V gene's germline CDR1 is GTSNPN and CDR2 SVGIG (reference sequence). Full variable domain (rest looked up from reference TRBV30 and TRBJ2-6): SQTIHQWPATLVQPVGSPLSLECTVEGTSNPNLYWYRQAAGRGLQLLFYSVGIGQISSEVPQNLSASRPQDRQFILSSKKLLLSDSGFYLCACPGTSAGNVLTFGAGSRLTVL.

The genes are TRBV2 and TRBJ2-2; 9 bases fit TRBD2. Germline CDR1 is SNHLY and CDR2 is FYNNEI. V dropped 7 bases and J dropped 1; count of bases not matched to a gene: 1. This CDR3 comprises 14 residues. The CDR3 here is CASISGGNTGELFF. The CDR3 nucleotides are TGTGCCAGCATTAGCGGGGGGAACACCGGGGAGCTGTTTTTT.

The chain uses TRBV4-3 and TRBJ1-1, with no clear D. In germline, CDR1 is LGHNA, CDR2 YSLEER. This CDR3 is 16 amino acids long. Trimming stripped 3 bases from V and 2 bases from J, with 16 bases between. CDR3 loop: CASSQSFGRVNTEAFF. DNA for the CDR3: TGCGCCAGCAGCCAGTCATTCGGGAGGGTCAACACTGAAGCTTTCTTT.

The J gene is TRBJ2-5, the V gene TRBV12-5, with D perhaps matching TRBD2 (5 bases). Between the trimmed V and J ends, which lost 5 bases and 5 bases, there was a span of 9 bases. The CDR3 length is 12 residues. CDR1 and CDR2 (germline): LGHNT, FRNRAP. For the CDR3, the DNA is TGTGCTAGTGGTAGCGGCTCGGAGACCCAGTACTTC. Residues: CASGSGSETQYF.

The J gene is TRBJ1-6, the V gene TRBV6-1; D not certain. The germline V gene encodes CDR1 MNHNS and CDR2 SASEGT. CDR3 length: 14 amino acids. V dropped 6 bases and J dropped 7 bases, with 13 bases sitting between them. The CDR3 DNA sequence: TGTGCCAGCAGCACGGACGCAGCAAATTCACCCCTCCACTTT. Protein: CASSTDAANSPLHF.

A word on this clone: This clone may be a read error of a much larger clone one base away. This sequence joins TRBV7-2 and TRBJ2-3; no reliable D call. Germline V lookup: CDR1 SGHTA, CDR2 FQGNSA. With 4 bases removed from V and 2 bases from J, the gap between germline ends came to 1 base. This CDR3 has 11 residues. CDR3 bases: TGTGCCAGCAGCTACACAGATACGCAGTATTTT. Its protein product is CASSYTDTQYF.

A note on this clone: In the same sample, other DNA sequences code for this CDR3. The chain uses TRBV11-2 and TRBJ1-1; D is undetermined. Looked up from germline, CDR1 is SGHAT and CDR2 is FQNNGV. The CDR3 totals 13 residues. V lost 0 bases, J lost 1 base, and 3 bases lay in between. The CDR3 nucleotides are TGTGCCAGCAGCTTAGACCCGAACACTGAAGCTTTCTTT. This encodes CASSLDPNTEAFF. Full variable domain (missing parts from reference TRBV11-2 and TRBJ1-1): EAGVAQSPRYKIIEKRQSVAFWCNPISGHATLYWYQQILGQGPKLLIQFQNNGVVDDSQLPKDRFSAERLKGVDSTLKIQPAKLEDSAVYLCASSLDPNTEAFFGQGTRLTVV.

The V call is TRBV6-6, the J call TRBJ1-1; D is unresolved. Germline CDR1 and CDR2: MNHNY and SVGAGI (reference sequence). With 8 bases removed from V and 6 bases from J, the gap between germline ends came to 13 bases. CDR3 length equals 12 residues. The CDR3 DNA reads as TGTGCCAGCCGAAACGGGGAGTCTGAAGCTTTCTTT. Protein product: CASRNGESEAFF.

The rearrangement joins TRBV2 to TRBJ2-1; 11 bases are shared with TRBD2. After removal of 7 bases from V and 1 base from J, the junction contained 12 bases not matched to a gene. The CDR3 length is 18 residues. Germline V gene sequence: CDR1 SNHLY, CDR2 FYNNEI. The CDR3 sequence is CASNDPRLAGPSYNEQFF. The DNA of the CDR3 is TGTGCCAGCAACGATCCGCGACTAGCGGGGCCTTCCTACAATGAGCAGTTCTTC.

The rearrangement uses TRBV7-2 and TRBJ2-5; 8 bases map to TRBD2. J was trimmed by 2 bases and V by 5 bases; bases with no gene match: 7. The CDR3 is 15 residues long. Germline CDR1 reads SGHTA; CDR2 reads FQGNSA. CDR3 in DNA: TGTGCCAGCAGCGAGCACTCGGGGGGGCAAGAGACCCAGTACTTC. It codes for CASSEHSGGQETQYF.

The gene calls are TRBV9 and TRBJ2-2; tentative D call: TRBD1 (5 bases). The CDR3 length is 13 residues. Germline V CDR1 and CDR2: SGDLS, YYNGEE. Trimming removed 6 bases from V and 3 bases from J, with 9 bases in between. The CDR3 DNA follows: TGTGCCAGCACCGAAGGGGACACCGGGGAGCTGTTTTTT. Its protein is CASTEGDTGELFF.

There are a few counts of this clone. The chain recombines TRBV19 with TRBJ1-3; D uncertain. Germline values: CDR1 LNHDA, CDR2 SQIVND (reference sequence). The CDR3 covers 15 residues. Trimming cost V 1 base and J 0 bases, with 7 bases left between them. CDR3 nucleotides: TGTGCCAGTAGTATAGGAGTCCTCTCTGGAAACACCATATATTTT. It codes for CASSIGVLSGNTIYF.

The chain links TRBV6-1 to TRBJ2-7; 10 positions agree with TRBD2. Germline V lookup: CDR1 MNHNS, CDR2 SASEGT. This CDR3 region has 16 residues. V shed 4 bases and J 9 bases; nucleotides not matched to a gene: 15. The CDR3 region has the DNA TGTGCCAGCAGTGGGGTAGCGGGGGGCCCCCTGAGGGGGCAGTACTTC. Translating it yields CASSGVAGGPLRGQYF.

The chain combines TRBV10-3 with TRBJ2-3, with D perhaps matching TRBD1 or TRBD2 (5 bases each). This CDR3 has 16 amino acids. The germline V and J ends were trimmed by 6 bases and 1 base, with 17 bases remaining between them. Germline V gives CDR1 ENHRY, CDR2 SYGVKD. In DNA, the CDR3 is TGTGCCATCAGGGCGGCGAGGGGCGAAGGCACAGATACGCAGTATTTT. It translates to CAIRAARGEGTDTQYF.

This clone was seen a handful of times. One end of the junction does not line up with germline, which may come from a read error. This chain joins TRBV7-7 and TRBJ2-7; D remains ambiguous. The CDR3 length is 13 residues. CDR1 and CDR2 (germline): SSHAT, FNYEAQ (reference sequence). The CDR3 region is CASSLAVWTGQYF. The CDR3 bases are TGTGCTAGCAGCTTAGCCGTTTGGACGGGGCAGTACTTC. Full variable domain (rest looked up from reference TRBV7-7 and TRBJ2-7): GAGVSQSPRYKVTKRGQDVTLRCDPISSHATLYWYQQALGQGPEFLTYFNYEAQPDKSGLPSDRFSAERPEGSISTLTIQRTEQRDSAMYRCASSLAVWTGQYFGPGTRLTVT.

There are a few counts of this clone. This rearrangement joins TRBV5-5 to TRBJ1-5; the match to TRBD1 covers 7 bases. The V gene end was trimmed by 1 base and the J gene end by 5 bases; junction bases not matched to a gene: 3. The germline CDR1 and CDR2 sequences are SGHKS and YYEKEE (reference sequence). The CDR3 has 14 amino acids. The CDR3 loop is CASSLSTGDQPQHF. The CDR3 bases are TGTGCCAGCAGCTTGTCCACAGGGGATCAGCCCCAGCATTTT.

DNA of the CDR3: TGTGCCAGCAGCTTAGTAGGGGGGGCTAAAGAGACCCAGTACTTC. The encoded protein is CASSLVGGAKETQYF. The genes are TRBV7-6 and TRBJ2-5, with D maybe TRBD2 (7 bases). Germline CDR1 is SGHVS and CDR2 is FNYEAQ. The CDR3 covers 15 residues. V was shortened by 1 base and J by 3 bases, with 12 bases between the two germline ends.

The sample holds a few counts of this clone. V usage is TRBV4-2 and J usage is TRBJ1-6, with 11 positions matching TRBD1. Germline V lookup: CDR1 LGHNA, CDR2 YNFKEQ. The CDR3 totals 16 residues. With 4 bases clipped from V and 8 bases from J, the junction kept 7 bases outside the gene matches. CDR3: CASSRISGQGDSPLHF. The CDR3 coding sequence is TGTGCCAGCAGCCGAATCTCGGGACAGGGGGATTCACCCCTCCACTTT.

The rearrangement uses TRBV4-3 and TRBJ2-7, with 9 bases identical to TRBD2. The length of the CDR3 is 17 residues. Unmatched junction bases numbered 12, after V lost 0 bases and J lost 6 bases. Germline values: CDR1 LGHNA, CDR2 YSLEER. This CDR3 is CASSQEGAGGPVCEQYF. CDR3 nucleotides: TGCGCCAGCAGCCAAGAAGGCGCGGGGGGGCCGGTCTGCGAGCAGTACTTC.

This chain links TRBV6-5 with TRBJ1-2; 7 bases are shared with TRBD1. The junction had 10 bases not matched to a gene; V was cut back by 5 bases and J by 4 bases. The CDR3 has 15 amino acids. CDR1 and CDR2 from the germline V gene are MNHEY and SVGAGI. In DNA, the CDR3 is TGTGCCAGCAGTCTTACACAGGGGCCCCTCTATGGCTACACCTTC. It is translated as CASSLTQGPLYGYTF.

The genes are TRBV7-2 and TRBJ2-3; TRBD2 aligns across 7 bases. Per the germline V gene, CDR1 is SGHTA and CDR2 is FQGNSA. The length of the CDR3 is 16 residues. The trim removed 6 bases at V and 1 base at J, leaving 10 bases unmatched. The DNA of the CDR3 is TGTGCCAGCAGACTAGTGGGCGGGAGACGCACAGATACGCAGTATTTT. Encoded protein: CASRLVGGRRTDTQYF.

V gene TRBV30 combines with J gene TRBJ1-6; unclear D gene. Trimming cost V 3 bases and J 5 bases, with 20 bases left between them. Germline V CDR1 and CDR2: GTSNPN, SVGIG (reference sequence). The CDR3 spans 17 residues. The CDR3 sequence is CAWRAGRGMRNNSPLHF. The DNA for the CDR3 is TGTGCCTGGAGGGCAGGCCGTGGGATGAGGAATAATTCACCCCTCCACTTT.

The J gene is TRBJ1-4, the V gene TRBV25-1; D remains ambiguous. Germline-derived CDR1 and CDR2 are MGHDK and SYGVNS. V lost 5 bases to trimming and J lost 10 bases, with 20 bases between them. The CDR3 totals 15 residues. This chain's CDR3 is CASSPQLGSARKLFF. The CDR3 region has the DNA TGTGCCAGCAGTCCCCAGCTGGGATCCGCTAGAAAACTGTTTTTT.

CDR3: CASSLVETQYF. The DNA of the CDR3 is TGTGCCAGCAGCTTGGTAGAGACCCAGTACTTC. This chain connects TRBV5-6 to TRBJ2-5; D not resolved. From germline, CDR1 is SGHDT and CDR2 YYEEEE. The V gene lost 0 bases and the J gene lost 4 bases, with 1 base spanning the gap. The CDR3 length is 11 residues. Full variable domain (rest looked up from reference TRBV5-6 and TRBJ2-5): DAGVTQSPTHLIKTRGQQVTLRCSPKSGHDTVSWYQQALGQGPQFIFQYYEEEERQRGNFPDRFSGHQFPNYSSELNVNALLLGDSALYLCASSLVETQYFGPGTRLLVL.